This passage covers 27 T cell receptor beta chains from one sample sequenced in a study of CD8+ T cells in alopecia areata. Noted treatment: oral pan-JAK inhibitor, 5-10 mg twice daily. TCR sequencing used cDNA made by reverse transcription of extracted RNA. TCRdb's copy holds only in-frame clones and misses some; the assay was immunoSEQ multiplex PCR. Among under 150,000 clones listed, about 50% were seen once. Specimen: CD4+ T cells sorted from blood, collected at week 4, from a patient treated with tofacitinib. These receptors were taken from a human donor with alopecia areata.

This chain uses TRBV30 with TRBJ1-1; D is unclear. CDR3 size: 14 residues. CDR1 is GTSNPN and CDR2 is SVGIG in the germline V gene (reference sequence). The V and J ends lost 1 base and 0 bases respectively, with 9 bases between them. CDR3 coding DNA: TGTGCCTGGAGTGGGGGATTCATGAACACTGAAGCTTTCTTT. Protein product: CAWSGGFMNTEAFF.

This chain links TRBV7-2 with TRBJ1-4, with D perhaps TRBD1 (5 bases). Trimming removed 2 bases at V and 4 bases at J, with 11 bases between. Germline V CDR1 and CDR2: SGHTA, FQGNSA. The CDR3 has 15 residues. For the CDR3, the DNA is TGTGCCAGCAGCTTATTGCCAGGGTTTAATGAAAAACTGTTTTTT. The encoded protein is CASSLLPGFNEKLFF.

This chain uses TRBV30 with TRBJ2-4; D might be TRBD1 (5 bases). Germline CDR1 reads GTSNPN; CDR2 reads SVGIG (reference sequence). Trimming cost V 0 bases and J 0 bases, with 6 bases left between them. The CDR3 spans 14 residues. Here the CDR3 DNA reads TGTGCCTGGAGTGTACAGGTAGCCAAAAACATTCAGTACTTC. The encoded protein is CAWSVQVAKNIQYF.

This clone occurred once. CDR3 in amino acids: CASSSTGTTHLNEQFF. The CDR3 bases are TGTGCCAGCAGCTCAACCGGGACAACTCACCTCAATGAGCAGTTCTTC. The J gene is TRBJ2-1, the V gene TRBV27, with D perhaps matching TRBD1 (6 bases). Germline CDR1 MNHEY, CDR2 SMNVEV (reference sequence). V was pared by 6 bases and J by 6 bases, with 21 bases between. The CDR3 sequence is 16 residues long.

This clone appeared a few times. CDR3 bases: TGTGCCAGCAGCTTAACTAGGGAAGCCGGGGAGCTGTTTTTT. Translated: CASSLTREAGELFF. This chain links TRBV7-3 with TRBJ2-2, with D unclear. The CDR3 loop spans 14 amino acids. Trimming cost V 0 bases and J 6 bases, with 8 bases left between them. The V gene's germline CDR1 is SGHTA and CDR2 FQGTGA.

The rearrangement links TRBV11-2 to TRBJ2-7; a possible D gene is TRBD1 (5 bases). CDR3 length: 11 residues. Trimming stripped 3 bases from V and 6 bases from J, with 6 bases between. From germline, CDR1 is SGHAT and CDR2 FQNNGV. In DNA form, the CDR3 reads TGTGCCAGCAGCTTCGACAGCGAGCAGTACTTC. The encoded protein is CASSFDSEQYF.

The chain recombines TRBV30 with TRBJ1-3; no firm D call. Trimming removed 1 base at V and 3 bases at J, with 4 bases between. The CDR3 runs 12 residues. CDR1 is GTSNPN, CDR2 SVGIG, per germline (reference sequence). The CDR3 nucleotides are TGTGCCTGGAGTGCGAATGGAAACACCATATATTTT. Its translation is CAWSANGNTIYF.

This clone appeared once. This rearrangement joins TRBV25-1 to TRBJ1-4; D is possibly TRBD1 (5 bases). The CDR3 sequence is 17 residues long. V gave up 5 bases and J gave up 6 bases, with 22 bases separating them. In germline, CDR1 is MGHDK, CDR2 SYGVNS. CDR3 sequence reads: CASSQNQGAREDEKLFF. In DNA form, the CDR3 reads TGTGCCAGCAGTCAAAACCAAGGGGCCAGGGAGGATGAAAAACTGTTTTTT.

The chain carries TRBV29-1 and TRBJ2-6; D is tentatively TRBD1 or TRBD2 (5 bases each). Germline V gene lookup returns CDR1 SQVTM and CDR2 ANQGSEA. The CDR3 has 17 amino acids. Trimming left V 1 base short and J 2 bases short, with 15 bases between. CDR3 sequence: CSVEGGYGFAGANVLTF. Written as DNA, the CDR3 is TGCAGCGTTGAAGGGGGGTACGGTTTTGCTGGGGCCAACGTCCTGACTTTC.

The gene calls are TRBV4-1 and TRBJ2-1; tentatively, D is TRBD2 (6 bases). V lost 0 bases to trimming and J lost 1 base, with 13 bases between them. From germline, CDR1 is MGHRA and CDR2 YSYEKL. CDR3 size: 17 residues. The CDR3 DNA follows: TGCGCCAGCAGCCAAGATCCAACGGGAGTGTCCTACAATGAGCAGTTCTTC. Protein sequence: CASSQDPTGVSYNEQFF.

CDR3 region: CASRGGPSGAEAFF. CDR3 DNA: TGTGCCAGCCGCGGGGGCCCGTCGGGCGCTGAAGCTTTCTTT. The J gene is TRBJ1-1, the V gene TRBV25-1; D may be TRBD1 (6 bases). This CDR3 comprises 14 residues. In germline, CDR1 is MGHDK, CDR2 SYGVNS. V was shortened by 8 bases and J by 6 bases, with 19 bases between the two germline ends.

The rearrangement links TRBV2 to TRBJ1-5; D gene uncertain. This CDR3 contains 13 residues. The V gene's germline CDR1 is SNHLY and CDR2 FYNNEI. V lost 5 bases to trimming and J lost 2 bases, with 7 bases between them. CDR3 in amino acids: CASSTERNQPQHF. The CDR3 DNA reads as TGTGCCAGCAGTACAGAACGCAATCAGCCCCAGCATTTT. Together with reference TRBV2 and TRBJ1-5, the CDR3 gives the full variable domain: EPEVTQTPSHQVTQMGQEVILRCVPISNHLYFYWYRQILGQKVEFLVSFYNNEISEKSEIFDDQFSVERPDGSNFTLKIRSTKLEDSAMYFCASSTERNQPQHFGDGTRLSIL.

This chain uses TRBV27 with TRBJ1-2; TRBD1 is a possible D gene (5 bases). CDR3 length equals 14 residues. In germline, CDR1 is MNHEY, CDR2 SMNVEV (reference sequence). Trimming stripped 4 bases from V and 3 bases from J, with 12 bases between. The CDR3 DNA sequence: TGTGCCAGCAGTTCAGCGGGACCGGACTATGGCTACACCTTC. Protein product: CASSSAGPDYGYTF.

The chain is built from TRBV7-2 and TRBJ2-3, with TRBD1 as a possible D gene (6 bases). In germline, CDR1 is SGHTA, CDR2 FQGNSA. The CDR3 has 14 residues. V lost 4 bases, J lost 9 bases, and 17 bases lay in between. The CDR3 spells CASSSAHTRGTQYF. CDR3 sequence (DNA): TGTGCCAGCAGCTCAGCTCATACTAGGGGGACGCAGTATTTT.

This clone has just a few counts. The CDR3 sequence: CASHYGGLATDTQYF. CDR3 coding DNA: TGTGCCAGCCATTATGGTGGTTTAGCCACAGATACGCAGTATTTT. The V gene is TRBV6-5, the J gene TRBJ2-3; no reliable D call. CDR3 length equals 15 residues. The germline V and J ends were trimmed by 8 bases and 2 bases, with 17 bases remaining between them. Germline values: CDR1 MNHEY, CDR2 SVGAGI.

V usage is TRBV7-2 and J usage is TRBJ2-7, with 7 bases aligning to TRBD2. Per germline, CDR1 SGHTA and CDR2 FQGNSA. The CDR3 has 14 residues. The ends lost 3 bases at V and 6 bases at J; junction bases unmatched: 8. The CDR3 reads CASSFGGRTVEQYF. The DNA for the CDR3 is TGTGCCAGCAGCTTTGGCGGGAGAACGGTCGAGCAGTACTTC.

The rearrangement links TRBV5-1 to TRBJ2-2; 10 nucleotides agree with TRBD1. The CDR3 covers 16 residues. In germline, CDR1 is SGHRS, CDR2 YFSETQ. The ends lost 4 bases at V and 0 bases at J; junction bases unmatched: 3. CDR3 sequence (DNA): TGCGCCAGCAGCCCGGGACAGGGGTCGAACACCGGGGAGCTGTTTTTT. This gives the protein CASSPGQGSNTGELFF.

A few counts support this clone. The chain recombines TRBV30 with TRBJ2-7; D call uncertain. The CDR3 loop spans 14 amino acids. V was shortened by 7 bases and J by 3 bases, with 19 bases between the two germline ends. Germline CDR1 reads GTSNPN; CDR2 reads SVGIG (reference sequence). The CDR3 DNA reads TGTGCCTCCGTCAGACTGGGATCTAACTACGAGCAGTACTTC. It encodes CASVRLGSNYEQYF. The full variable domain, with the rest looked up from reference TRBV30 and TRBJ2-7, is SQTIHQWPATLVQPVGSPLSLECTVEGTSNPNLYWYRQAAGRGLQLLFYSVGIGQISSEVPQNLSASRPQDRQFILSSKKLLLSDSGFYLCASVRLGSNYEQYFGPGTRLTVT.

The sample holds one count of this clone. The rearrangement links TRBV6-5 to TRBJ2-7, with 8 bases lining up with TRBD2. V was clipped by 1 base and J by 0 bases; unmatched bases: 5. The CDR3 totals 16 residues. Germline V CDR1 and CDR2: MNHEY, SVGAGI. CDR3 residues: CASSYLSGSTSYEQYF. The CDR3 DNA reads TGTGCCAGCAGTTACTTGAGCGGGAGTACCTCCTACGAGCAGTACTTC.

J is TRBJ1-4 and V is TRBV30; D uncertain. Looked up from germline, CDR1 is GTSNPN and CDR2 is SVGIG (reference sequence). There are 14 residues in the CDR3. V was trimmed by 3 bases and J by 7 bases, leaving 15 bases between them. For the CDR3, the DNA is TGTGCCTGGAGGGCAACACGCGGGAGTGAAAAACTGTTTTTT. Residues: CAWRATRGSEKLFF.

In this sample, this clone turned up a few times. This chain connects TRBV30 to TRBJ2-3, with TRBD1 matching 7 bases. The junction had 3 bases not matched to a gene; V was cut back by 0 bases and J by 3 bases. Germline CDR1 GTSNPN, CDR2 SVGIG (reference sequence). The CDR3 contains 14 residues. CDR3 sequence (DNA): TGTGCCTGGAGTGTAAGGGGGCGTACAGATACGCAGTATTTT. Translated: CAWSVRGRTDTQYF.

The chain joins TRBV30 to TRBJ2-7, with 8 bases lining up with TRBD2. V lost 4 bases to trimming and J lost 7 bases; unmatched junction nucleotides: 12. The CDR3 consists of 14 residues. Germline V lookup: CDR1 GTSNPN, CDR2 SVGIG (reference sequence). The CDR3 nucleotides are TGTGCCTGGATGGCGGGGGGTACGTACAGTGAGCAGTACTTC. It is translated as CAWMAGGTYSEQYF.

This chain links TRBV7-2 with TRBJ2-5; 7 positions agree with TRBD1. CDR1 is SGHTA and CDR2 is FQGNSA in the germline V gene. V was pared by 4 bases and J by 2 bases, with 10 bases of the junction left unmatched. The CDR3 consists of 16 residues. In DNA form, the CDR3 reads TGTGCCAGCAGCTCTAGGGACAGCGCAACTCAAGAGACCCAGTACTTC. Protein sequence: CASSSRDSATQETQYF.

This CDR3 is CSVEWAGTSNYGYTF. CDR3 DNA sequence: TGCAGCGTTGAGTGGGCCGGGACCAGTAACTATGGCTACACCTTC. The chain recombines TRBV29-1 with TRBJ1-2; possible D gene TRBD1, 5 bases. The germline V and J ends were trimmed by 3 bases and 1 base, with 15 bases remaining between them. Germline loops: CDR1 SQVTM, CDR2 ANQGSEA. The CDR3 has 15 residues.

The rearrangement joins TRBV2 to TRBJ2-7; tentatively, D is TRBD2 (5 bases). The CDR3 is 11 residues long. The germline V gene has CDR1 SNHLY and CDR2 FYNNEI. The V and J ends lost 4 bases and 7 bases respectively, with 8 bases between them. The CDR3 spells CASSAGSEQYF. Here the CDR3 DNA reads TGTGCCAGCAGTGCGGGGTCGGAGCAGTACTTC.

This clone has a handful of counts. J is TRBJ2-1 and V is TRBV2; D uncertain. V was pared by 8 bases and J by 0 bases, with 8 bases between. Germline CDR1 is SNHLY and CDR2 is FYNNEI. CDR3 length: 13 amino acids. This CDR3 reads CASRGLSYNEQFF. CDR3 nucleotide sequence: TGTGCCAGCCGTGGCCTCTCCTACAATGAGCAGTTCTTC.

This chain connects TRBV30 to TRBJ1-2; no clear D gene. Germline V lookup: CDR1 GTSNPN, CDR2 SVGIG (reference sequence). The CDR3 length is 12 residues. With 0 bases removed from V and 5 bases from J, the gap between germline ends came to 7 bases. The CDR3 DNA is TGTGCCTGGAGTGTGATGGGTTATGGCTACACCTTC. It is translated as CAWSVMGYGYTF.